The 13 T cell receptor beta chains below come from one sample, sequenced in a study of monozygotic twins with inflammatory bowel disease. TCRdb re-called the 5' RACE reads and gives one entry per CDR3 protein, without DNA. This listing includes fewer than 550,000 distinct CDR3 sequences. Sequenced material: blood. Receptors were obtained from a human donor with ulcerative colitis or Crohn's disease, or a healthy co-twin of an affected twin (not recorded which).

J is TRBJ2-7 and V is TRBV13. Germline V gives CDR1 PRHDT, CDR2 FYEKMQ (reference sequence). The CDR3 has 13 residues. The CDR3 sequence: CASSLGPNYEQYF.

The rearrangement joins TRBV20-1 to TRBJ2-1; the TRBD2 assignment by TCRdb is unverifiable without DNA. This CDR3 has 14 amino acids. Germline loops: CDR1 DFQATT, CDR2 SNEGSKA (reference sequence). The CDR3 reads CSAIAGVVYNEQFF.

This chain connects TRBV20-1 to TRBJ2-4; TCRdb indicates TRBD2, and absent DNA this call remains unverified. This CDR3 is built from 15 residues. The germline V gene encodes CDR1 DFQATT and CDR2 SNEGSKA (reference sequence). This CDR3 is CSAGTSGWAKNIQYF.

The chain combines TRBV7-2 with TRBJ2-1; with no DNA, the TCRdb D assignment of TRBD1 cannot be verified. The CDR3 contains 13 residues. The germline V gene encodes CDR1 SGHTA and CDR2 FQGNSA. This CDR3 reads CASSLARANEQFF.

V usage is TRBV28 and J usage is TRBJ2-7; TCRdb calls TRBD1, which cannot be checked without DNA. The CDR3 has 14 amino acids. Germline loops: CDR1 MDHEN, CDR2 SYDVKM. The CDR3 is CASDDPGAPWEQYF. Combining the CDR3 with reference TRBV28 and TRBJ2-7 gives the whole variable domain DVKVTQSSRYLVKRTGEKVFLECVQDMDHENMFWYRQDPGLGLRLIYFSYDVKMKEKGDIPEGYSVSREKKERFSLILESASTNQTSMYLCASDDPGAPWEQYFGPGTRLTVT.

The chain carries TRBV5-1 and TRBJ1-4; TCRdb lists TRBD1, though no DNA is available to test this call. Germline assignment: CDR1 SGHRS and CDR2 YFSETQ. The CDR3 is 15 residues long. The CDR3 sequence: CASSVGQGLYEKLFF.

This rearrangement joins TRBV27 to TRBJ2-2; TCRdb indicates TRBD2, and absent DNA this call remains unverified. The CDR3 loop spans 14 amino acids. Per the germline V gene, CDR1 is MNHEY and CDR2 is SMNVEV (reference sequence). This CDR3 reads CASRARPNTGELFF.

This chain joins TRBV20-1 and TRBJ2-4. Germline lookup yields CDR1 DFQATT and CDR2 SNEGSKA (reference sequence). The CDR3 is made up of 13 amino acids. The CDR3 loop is CSARVAAVGIQYF.

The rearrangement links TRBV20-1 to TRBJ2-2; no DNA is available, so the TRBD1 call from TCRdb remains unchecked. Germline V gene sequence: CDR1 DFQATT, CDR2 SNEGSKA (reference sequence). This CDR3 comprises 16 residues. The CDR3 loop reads CSASKQGRSGTGELFF.

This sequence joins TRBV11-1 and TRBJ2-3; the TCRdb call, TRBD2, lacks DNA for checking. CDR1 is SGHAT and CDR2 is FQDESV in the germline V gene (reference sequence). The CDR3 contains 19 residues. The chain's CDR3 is CASSPQTSGRLLSTDTQYF.

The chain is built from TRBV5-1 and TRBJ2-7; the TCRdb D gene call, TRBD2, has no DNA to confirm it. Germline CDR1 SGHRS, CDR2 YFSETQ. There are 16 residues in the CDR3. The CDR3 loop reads CASSMDRVEGRAEQYF. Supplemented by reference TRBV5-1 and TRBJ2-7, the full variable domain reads KAGVTQTPRYLIKTRGQQVTLSCSPISGHRSVSWYQQTPGQGLQFLFEYFSETQRNKGNFPGRFSGRQFSNSRSEMNVSTLELGDSALYLCASSMDRVEGRAEQYFGPGTRLTVT.

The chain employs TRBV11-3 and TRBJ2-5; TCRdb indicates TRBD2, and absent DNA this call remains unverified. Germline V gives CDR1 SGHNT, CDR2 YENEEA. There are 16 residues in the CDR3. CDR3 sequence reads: CASSRTSGGHQETQYF.

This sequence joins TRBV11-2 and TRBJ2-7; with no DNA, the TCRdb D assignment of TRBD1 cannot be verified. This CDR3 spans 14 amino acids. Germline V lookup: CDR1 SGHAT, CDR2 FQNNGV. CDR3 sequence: CASSRTGNAYEQYF.